Each of the 20 T cell receptor beta chains below was sequenced from the same sample in a study of blood T cell repertoires in COVID-19. This table comes from immunoSEQ multiplex PCR, and its TCRdb copy is limited to in-frame clones, with some not included. The sample carries roughly 380,000 clones, around nine tenths recorded once. Source material: peripheral blood. The receptors were sampled from a woman aged 40 to 49 with COVID-19, enrolled during active disease.

The chain recombines TRBV21-1 with TRBJ1-5; no check of the table's D call, TRBD1, against the DNA was made. TRBV21-1 is a known pseudogene. The CDR3 runs 22 residues. CDR3 region: CASKRDSDPAKQKVSSNQPQHF. The CDR3 coding sequence is TGTGCCAGCAAACGGGACAGTGACCCTGCTAAACAAAAGGTCTCTAGCAATCAGCCCCAGCATTTT.

The chain has TRBV19 and TRBJ2-1; weak D call: TRBD2 (5 bases). The V end was cut by 7 bases, the J end by 0 bases, with 10 bases between. The CDR3 contains 14 residues. CDR1 and CDR2 from the germline V gene are LNHDA and SQIVND (reference sequence). CDR3 in DNA: TGTGCCAGTAAGGCGGGTCTCTCCTACAATGAGCAGTTCTTC. This sequence encodes CASKAGLSYNEQFF.

The chain's CDR3 is CASRPGTGELFF. As DNA, the CDR3 is TGTGCCAGCAGACCAGGGACCGGGGAGCTGTTTTTT. The V and J genes are TRBV3-1 (or the pseudogene TRBV3-2) and TRBJ2-2, with D perhaps matching TRBD1 (5 bases). Germline loops: CDR1 LGHDT, CDR2 YNNKEL (reference sequence). Trimming stripped 6 bases from V and 5 bases from J, with 7 bases between. This CDR3 is built from 12 residues.

This clone was found a few times. The chain employs TRBV19 and TRBJ1-5; 7 bases fit TRBD1. With 1 base clipped from V and 0 bases from J, the junction kept 6 bases outside the gene matches. The V gene's germline CDR1 is LNHDA and CDR2 SQIVND (reference sequence). This CDR3 contains 17 residues. The CDR3 nucleotides are TGTGCCAGTAGTATAGCTTGGGGACAGTATAGCAATCAGCCCCAGCATTTT. Translated: CASSIAWGQYSNQPQHF.

The chain has TRBV7-9 and TRBJ1-2, with a tentative D call TRBD1 (6 bases). Germline V gene data show CDR1 as SEHNR and CDR2 as FQNEAQ (reference sequence). The CDR3 consists of 16 residues. V lost 2 bases and J lost 8, with 21 bases in between. The CDR3 region has the DNA TGTGCCAGCAGCTTATTATTGGGGGCGGTTCCTGGCGGCTACACCTTC. Translating gives CASSLLLGAVPGGYTF.

The rearrangement uses TRBV30 and TRBJ1-2; TRBD1 agrees at 7 bases. Germline V gene data show CDR1 as GTSNPN and CDR2 as SVGIG (reference sequence). Trimming cost V 4 bases and J 7 bases; bases outside gene matches: 6. The CDR3 loop spans 12 amino acids. In DNA form, the CDR3 reads TGTGCCTGGACCCAACAGGGGAGTGGCTACACCTTC. Encoded protein: CAWTQQGSGYTF. Supplemented by reference TRBV30 and TRBJ1-2, the full variable domain reads SQTIHQWPATLVQPVGSPLSLECTVEGTSNPNLYWYRQAAGRGLQLLFYSVGIGQISSEVPQNLSASRPQDRQFILSSKKLLLSDSGFYLCAWTQQGSGYTFGSGTRLTVV.

The rearrangement uses TRBV9 and TRBJ1-3, with D perhaps matching TRBD1 (6 bases). Germline V gene data show CDR1 as SGDLS and CDR2 as YYNGEE. V lost 0 bases to trimming and J lost 3 bases, with 19 bases between them. CDR3 length: 18 amino acids. CDR3 DNA: TGTGCCAGCAGCGTAGCCCCAGTTGGGGGGGCCGGTGGAAACACCATATATTTT. Translating it yields CASSVAPVGGAGGNTIYF. Variable domain in full (rest from reference TRBV9 and TRBJ1-3): DSGVTQTPKHLITATGQRVTLRCSPRSGDLSVYWYQQSLDQGLQFLIQYYNGEERAKGNILERFSAQQFPDLHSELNLSSLELGDSALYFCASSVAPVGGAGGNTIYFGEGSWLTVV.

Of note for this clone: Germline and junction disagree at one end, which may indicate a read error. This sequence joins TRBV19 and TRBJ2-3; 10 bases align to TRBD2. This CDR3 comprises 14 residues. Germline V gene data show CDR1 as LNHDA and CDR2 as SQIVND (reference sequence). The DNA of the CDR3 is TGTGCCAGTACACAGCGGGGGGGCACCGATACGCAGTATTTT. Translation gives CASTQRGGTDTQYF. The variable domain in full, with the rest retrieved from reference TRBV19 and TRBJ2-3, is DGGITQSPKYLFRKEGQNVTLSCEQNLNHDAMYWYRQDPGQGLRLIYYSQIVNDFQKGDIAEGYSVSREKKESFPLTVTSAQKNPTAFYLCASTQRGGTDTQYFGPGTRLTVL.

V is TRBV7-9 and J is TRBJ1-3; tentative D call: TRBD1 (5 bases). CDR3 size: 15 residues. CDR1 is SEHNR and CDR2 is FQNEAQ in the germline V gene (reference sequence). V was shortened by 4 bases and J by 0 bases, with 10 bases between the two germline ends. This CDR3 reads CASSSTASSGNTIYF. The CDR3 nucleotides are TGTGCCAGCAGCTCGACAGCGAGCTCTGGAAACACCATATATTTT.

V gene TRBV6-5 combines with J gene TRBJ1-1; no clear D. Deletions cut 6 bases from V and 1 base from J, with 9 bases between. CDR3 size: 13 residues. The germline gives CDR1 MNHEY, CDR2 SVGAGI. Here the CDR3 reads CASSSFSNTEAFF. In nucleotides, the CDR3 is TGTGCCAGCAGCTCGTTCTCGAACACTGAAGCTTTCTTT.

V is TRBV5-4 and J is TRBJ1-2; TRBD1 might be the D (5 bases). V was clipped by 0 bases and J by 3 bases, with 15 bases between them. CDR3 size: 16 residues. Germline V gene lookup returns CDR1 SGHNT and CDR2 YYREEE (reference sequence). The CDR3: CASSLGGERGDYGYTF. The DNA of the CDR3 is TGTGCCAGCAGCTTGGGGGGCGAGCGGGGGGACTATGGCTACACCTTC.

The chain joins TRBV29-1 to TRBJ1-5; 10 nucleotides line up with TRBD1. This CDR3 is 14 amino acids long. V lost 5 bases and J lost 6; bases outside the gene matches: 7. CDR1 and CDR2 (germline): SQVTM, ANQGSEA. The CDR3 DNA is TGCAGCGTTCAGAGACAGGGGGCTCCTCAGCCCCAGCATTTT. Its protein product is CSVQRQGAPQPQHF.

The chain recombines TRBV4-3 with TRBJ1-2; D not certain. There are 15 residues in the CDR3. Germline values: CDR1 LGHNA, CDR2 YSLEER. Trimming took 0 bases from V and 4 from J, leaving 12 bases between them. The CDR3 bases are TGCGCCAGCAGCCAAGAGAGGAAGGCGGGCTATGGCTACACCTTC. Translating gives CASSQERKAGYGYTF.

The rearrangement links TRBV11-1 to TRBJ2-7, with 8 bases aligning to TRBD1. CDR3 size: 14 residues. V lost 2 bases and J lost 7; bases outside the gene matches: 7. CDR1 and CDR2 from the germline V gene are SGHAT and FQDESV (reference sequence). The CDR3 nucleotides read TGTGCCAGCAGCTTAATCAGGGGGCATGGGGAGCAGTACTTC. It is translated as CASSLIRGHGEQYF.

The chain links TRBV28 to TRBJ1-1; D is undetermined. Germline assignment: CDR1 MDHEN and CDR2 SYDVKM. This CDR3 spans 13 amino acids. Between the trimmed V and J ends, which lost 5 bases and 7 bases, there was a span of 14 bases. The CDR3 DNA follows: TGTGCCAGCAGTCTCCCCTGGGCATTTGAAGCTTTCTTT. Translating it yields CASSLPWAFEAFF.

V gene TRBV5-1 combines with J gene TRBJ2-1, with 13 bases lining up with TRBD2. The V gene's germline CDR1 is SGHRS and CDR2 YFSETQ. The CDR3 consists of 15 residues. Germline trimming cut 2 bases from V and 8 bases from J; bases unmatched to any gene: 4. The DNA for the CDR3 is TGCGCCAGCAGCTTACTAGCGGGAGGGCCCGATGAGCAGTTCTTC. Residues: CASSLLAGGPDEQFF.

This rearrangement joins TRBV18 to TRBJ2-3; perhaps TRBD2 as D (6 bases). This CDR3 spans 17 amino acids. Trimming cost V 4 bases and J 4 bases, with 21 bases left between them. Germline V gene lookup returns CDR1 KGHSH and CDR2 LQKENI. Here the CDR3 DNA reads TGTGCCAGCTCACAACGGCGGGGCGCCGGGAGCCCAGATACGCAGTATTTT. It yields the protein CASSQRRGAGSPDTQYF.

The chain carries TRBV3-1 (or the pseudogene TRBV3-2) and TRBJ1-6, with 7 nucleotides matching TRBD1. Germline CDR1 and CDR2: LGHDT and YNNKEL (reference sequence). V gave up 3 bases and J gave up 7 bases; unmatched junction bases: 3. The CDR3 runs to 14 residues. CDR3 DNA sequence: TGTGCCAGCAGCCATGGACAGGAAAATTCACCCCTCCACTTT. Amino acids: CASSHGQENSPLHF.

The chain links TRBV3-1 (or the pseudogene TRBV3-2) to TRBJ2-2; D is undetermined. The CDR3 contains 12 residues. V gave up 0 bases and J gave up 8 bases, with 4 bases separating them. The V gene's germline CDR1 is LGHDT and CDR2 YNNKEL (reference sequence). The DNA for the CDR3 is TGTGCCAGCAGCCAAGATCAGGGGGAGCTGTTTTTT. Its translation is CASSQDQGELFF.

This rearrangement joins TRBV7-8 to TRBJ2-5, with no clear D. The CDR3 consists of 14 residues. Trimming removed 5 bases at V and 2 bases at J, with 12 bases between. Germline V CDR1 and CDR2: SGHVS, FQNEAQ. CDR3 sequence: CASSPTGLQETQYF. The CDR3 DNA reads TGTGCCAGCAGCCCCACTGGGCTTCAAGAGACCCAGTACTTC.